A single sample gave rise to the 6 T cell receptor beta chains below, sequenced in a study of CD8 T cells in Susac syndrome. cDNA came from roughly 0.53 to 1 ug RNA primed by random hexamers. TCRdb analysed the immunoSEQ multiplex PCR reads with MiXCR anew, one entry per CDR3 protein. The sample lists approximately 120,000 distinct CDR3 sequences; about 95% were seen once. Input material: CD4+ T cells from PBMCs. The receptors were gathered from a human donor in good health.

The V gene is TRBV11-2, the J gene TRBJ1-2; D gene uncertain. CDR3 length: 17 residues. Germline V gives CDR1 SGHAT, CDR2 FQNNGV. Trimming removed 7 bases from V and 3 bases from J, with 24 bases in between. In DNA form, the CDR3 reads TGTGCCAGCACCACCCACCCGGAGGTTACCCTGGACTATGGCTACACCTTC. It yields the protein CASTTHPEVTLDYGYTF.

The CDR3 DNA reads TGTGCCAGCAGTGCGGAGGGACAGCTACTCCAAGAGACCCAGTACTTC. Residues: CASSAEGQLLQETQYF. This rearrangement joins TRBV2 to TRBJ2-5; a weak D match, TRBD1 (7 bases). The V gene's germline CDR1 is SNHLY and CDR2 FYNNEI. Between the trimmed V and J ends, which lost 4 bases and 1 base, there was a span of 16 bases. This CDR3 comprises 16 residues.

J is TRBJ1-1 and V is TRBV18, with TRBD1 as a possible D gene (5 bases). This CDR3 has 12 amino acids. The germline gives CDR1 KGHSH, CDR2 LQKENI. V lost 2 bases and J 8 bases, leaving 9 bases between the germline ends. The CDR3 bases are TGTGCCAGCTCACCATCCCAGGGCGAAGCTTTCTTT. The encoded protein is CASSPSQGEAFF. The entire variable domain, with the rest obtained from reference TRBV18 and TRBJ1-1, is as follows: NAGVMQNPRHLVRRRGQEARLRCSPMKGHSHVYWYRQLPEEGLKFMVYLQKENIIDESGMPKERFSAEFPKEGPSILRIQQVVRGDSAAYFCASSPSQGEAFFGQGTRLTVV.

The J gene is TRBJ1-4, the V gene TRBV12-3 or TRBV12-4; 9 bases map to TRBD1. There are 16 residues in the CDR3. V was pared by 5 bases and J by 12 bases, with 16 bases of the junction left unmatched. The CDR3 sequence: CASSPSPGQGLVELFF. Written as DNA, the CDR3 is TGTGCCAGCAGTCCCTCCCCGGGACAGGGACTAGTGGAACTGTTTTTT.

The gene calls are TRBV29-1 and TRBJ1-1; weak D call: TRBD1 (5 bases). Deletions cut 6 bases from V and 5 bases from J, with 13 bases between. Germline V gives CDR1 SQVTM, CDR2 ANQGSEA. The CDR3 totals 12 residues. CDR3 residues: CSVGRWATEAFF. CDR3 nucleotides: TGCAGCGTGGGACGATGGGCGACTGAAGCTTTCTTT.

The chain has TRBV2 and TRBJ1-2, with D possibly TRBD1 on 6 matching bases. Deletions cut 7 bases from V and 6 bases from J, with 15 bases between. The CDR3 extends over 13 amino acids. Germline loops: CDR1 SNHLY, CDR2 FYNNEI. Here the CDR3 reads CASKEQGENGYTF. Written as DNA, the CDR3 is TGTGCCAGCAAGGAACAGGGAGAGAATGGCTACACCTTC.